This T cell receptor (beta chain) is drawn from a study of T cells in localized non-small cell lung cancer. Study findings and constraints: Only one tumor region went through sequencing, so heterogeneity may still be there. A raised T cell density in blood coincided with lengthier overall survival. Uninvolved adjacent lung had more T cell clonality than any other tissue, topping tumor. A median about 54 of the top 100 tumor clones appeared in adjacent lung.

The CDR3 spans 16 residues. Germline values: CDR1 MNHEY, CDR2 SMNVEV (reference sequence). V lost 6 bases and J lost 1, with 18 bases in between. Comment on this clone: Its antigen is undetermined.

Generated by immunoSEQ multiplex PCR, the TCRdb table keeps only in-frame clones and is missing some. The sample holds roughly 32,000 clones, approximately 85% seen once. The specimen was peripheral blood mononuclear cells, collected before any cancer treatment. This chain joins TRBV27 and TRBJ1-1; the D is unclear. This clonotype was sampled from a woman aged 35 to 75 with stage III lung adenocarcinoma. This chain's CDR3 is CASRYRGGVWNTEAFF. In DNA, the CDR3 is TGTGCCAGCAGATACCGGGGTGGGGTTTGGAACACTGAAGCTTTCTTT.